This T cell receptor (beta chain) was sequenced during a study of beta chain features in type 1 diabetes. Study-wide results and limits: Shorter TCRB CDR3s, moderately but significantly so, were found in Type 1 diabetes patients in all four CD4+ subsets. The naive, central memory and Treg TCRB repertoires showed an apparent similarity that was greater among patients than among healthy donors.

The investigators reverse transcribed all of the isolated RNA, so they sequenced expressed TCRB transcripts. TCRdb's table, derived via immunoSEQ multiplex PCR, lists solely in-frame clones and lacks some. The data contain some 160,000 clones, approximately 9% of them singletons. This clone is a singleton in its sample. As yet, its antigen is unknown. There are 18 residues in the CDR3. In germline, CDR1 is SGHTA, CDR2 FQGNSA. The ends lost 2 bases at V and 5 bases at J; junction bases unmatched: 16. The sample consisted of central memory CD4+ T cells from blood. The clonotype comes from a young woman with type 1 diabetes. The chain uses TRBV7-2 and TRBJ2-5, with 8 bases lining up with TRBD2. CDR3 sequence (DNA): TGTGCCAGCAGCTTATCGGGTCGGGGGGGGCGTTCTGTTGAGACCCAGTACTTC. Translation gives CASSLSGRGGRSVETQYF.